Listed here are 32 T cell receptor beta chains from one sample, sequenced in a study of cytomegalovirus exposure and HLA in healthy donors. Primers included in the PCR were 60 Vbeta and 13 Jbeta primers. Libraries were prepared by immunoSEQ multiplex PCR; TCRdb keeps only in-frame clonotypes and omits some of them. Among 85,000 to 100,000 clones, about 82% were seen once, and the ten largest hold about 7.3%. Material: PBMCs. The origin of the receptors is a man aged 25-45 years in good health and CMV-seronegative.

The chain combines TRBV19 with TRBJ1-5; perhaps TRBD1 as D (6 bases). Germline CDR1 reads LNHDA; CDR2 reads SQIVND (reference sequence). There are 14 residues in the CDR3. With 6 bases removed from V and 4 bases from J, the gap between germline ends came to 13 bases. As DNA, the CDR3 is TGTGCCAGTAGCGGGGGGCTAGGTAATCAGCCCCAGCATTTT. It specifies CASSGGLGNQPQHF.

The V and J genes are TRBV27 and TRBJ2-7; D is perhaps TRBD1 (5 bases). CDR1 and CDR2 from the germline V gene are MNHEY and SMNVEV (reference sequence). The germline V and J ends were trimmed by 3 bases and 5 bases, with 11 bases remaining between them. The length of the CDR3 is 13 residues. CDR3 region: CASSFQGRDEQYF. CDR3 DNA: TGTGCCAGCAGTTTCCAGGGCAGGGACGAGCAGTACTTC.

The rearrangement uses TRBV6-6 and TRBJ1-1; tentative D call: TRBD1 (5 bases). This CDR3 comprises 15 residues. In germline, CDR1 is MNHNY, CDR2 SVGAGI (reference sequence). The V gene lost 8 bases and the J gene lost 2 bases, with 18 bases spanning the gap. The CDR3 nucleotides read TGTGCCAGCCCTTTACAAGACAGTGCAAACACTGAAGCTTTCTTT. Translating it yields CASPLQDSANTEAFF.

The rearrangement links TRBV4-1 to TRBJ2-5, with 7 bases aligning to TRBD2. The germline CDR1 and CDR2 sequences are MGHRA and YSYEKL. The CDR3 loop spans 14 amino acids. Unmatched junction bases numbered 1, after V lost 3 bases and J lost 0 bases. In nucleotides, the CDR3 is TGCGCCAGCAGCCAGCGGGAGTACCAAGAGACCCAGTACTTC. Its protein is CASSQREYQETQYF.

V and J are TRBV28 and TRBJ2-4; tentatively, D is TRBD1 (5 bases). Germline lookup yields CDR1 MDHEN and CDR2 SYDVKM. The CDR3 is 14 residues long. Trimming pared 6 bases from V and 7 bases from J, leaving 16 bases between. The DNA for the CDR3 is TGTGCCAGCAGCGAAGGACGGTGGGGCAACATTCAGTACTTC. Translating it yields CASSEGRWGNIQYF.

This chain joins TRBV7-9 and TRBJ2-2; 7 nucleotides match TRBD1. The V and J ends lost 5 bases and 11 bases, in that order; junction bases with no gene match: 14. The CDR3 consists of 15 residues. Germline V gene sequence: CDR1 SEHNR, CDR2 FQNEAQ (reference sequence). CDR3 nucleotides: TGTGCCAGCAGCCCTGGACAAGTAGGGACAGCAGAGCTGTTTTTT. Its translation: CASSPGQVGTAELFF.

V usage is TRBV2 and J usage is TRBJ2-1; 12 nucleotides match TRBD2. The CDR3 extends over 17 amino acids. Germline values: CDR1 SNHLY, CDR2 FYNNEI. Trimming took 6 bases from V and 7 from J; bases not matched to a gene: 13. DNA of the CDR3: TGTGCCAGCAGCCAACTCTCTAGCGGGAGGGGGGGAAATGAGCAGTTCTTC. Translated: CASSQLSSGRGGNEQFF. The variable domain in full, completed from reference TRBV2 and TRBJ2-1, reads EPEVTQTPSHQVTQMGQEVILRCVPISNHLYFYWYRQILGQKVEFLVSFYNNEISEKSEIFDDQFSVERPDGSNFTLKIRSTKLEDSAMYFCASSQLSSGRGGNEQFFGPGTRLTVL.

The V call is TRBV9, the J call TRBJ2-3, with D possibly being TRBD2 (5 bases). This CDR3 has 17 residues. Trimming removed 3 bases at V and 6 bases at J, with 23 bases between. Germline loops: CDR1 SGDLS, CDR2 YYNGEE. The CDR3 DNA reads TGTGCCAGCAGCGCCGCTGGCAGGAGGATAGGATCCGATACGCAGTATTTT. This gives the protein CASSAAGRRIGSDTQYF.

As DNA, the CDR3 is TGTGCCAGCAGGGCCCCGGCATACAGGACTAACTATGGCTACACCTTC. It is translated as CASRAPAYRTNYGYTF. The V gene is TRBV27, the J gene TRBJ1-2, with D possibly TRBD1 on 5 matching bases. Germline V CDR1 and CDR2: MNHEY, SMNVEV (reference sequence). V was cut by 6 bases and J by 0 bases, with 17 bases left in between. This CDR3 has 16 amino acids.

The genes are TRBV4-3 and TRBJ1-2; D call uncertain. Trimming left V 0 bases short and J 5 bases short, with 13 bases between. The CDR3 totals 15 residues. Germline CDR1 and CDR2: LGHNA and YSLEER. The CDR3 DNA is TGCGCCAGCAGCCAAGAAAATTTGGAGGATTATGGCTACACCTTC. Translating it yields CASSQENLEDYGYTF.

V is TRBV2 and J is TRBJ2-7; weak D call: TRBD2 (5 bases). This CDR3 is built from 10 residues. The germline V gene encodes CDR1 SNHLY and CDR2 FYNNEI. V lost 8 bases and J lost 3, with 5 bases in between. CDR3 sequence: CASGGYEQYF. CDR3 in DNA: TGTGCCAGCGGAGGCTACGAGCAGTACTTC. The entire variable domain, with the rest obtained from reference TRBV2 and TRBJ2-7, is as follows: EPEVTQTPSHQVTQMGQEVILRCVPISNHLYFYWYRQILGQKVEFLVSFYNNEISEKSEIFDDQFSVERPDGSNFTLKIRSTKLEDSAMYFCASGGYEQYFGPGTRLTVT.

The chain uses TRBV5-1 and TRBJ1-2, with TRBD1 as a possible D gene (6 bases). This CDR3 region has 14 residues. In germline, CDR1 is SGHRS, CDR2 YFSETQ. The germline V and J ends were trimmed by 1 base and 5 bases, with 12 bases remaining between them. CDR3 protein: CASSLIARGYGYTF. CDR3 in DNA: TGCGCCAGCAGCTTGATAGCGAGGGGGTATGGCTACACCTTC.

V is TRBV21-1 and J is TRBJ1-1. TRBV21-1 is tagged as a pseudogene. This CDR3 is 17 amino acids long. This CDR3 reads CASSKNYSSGTLTEAFF. The CDR3, as DNA: TGTGCCAGCAGCAAAAATTACAGTAGCGGCACACTAACTGAAGCTTTCTTT.

The V and J genes are TRBV7-2 and TRBJ2-1, with 7 positions matching TRBD2. The V gene's germline CDR1 is SGHTA and CDR2 FQGNSA. The CDR3 runs to 15 residues. V shed 1 base and J 1 base; nucleotides not matched to a gene: 1. CDR3 DNA sequence: TGTGCCAGCAGCTTAGAACTAGCGTCCTACAATGAGCAGTTCTTC. Translation gives CASSLELASYNEQFF.

The V call is TRBV7-3, the J call TRBJ1-1, with D perhaps matching TRBD1 (6 bases). This CDR3 contains 14 residues. Germline CDR1 SGHTA, CDR2 FQGTGA. V lost 6 bases and J 5 bases, leaving 16 bases between the germline ends. The CDR3, as DNA: TGTGCCAGCAGGACGGACAGCCTTCAAACTGAAGCTTTCTTT. This encodes CASRTDSLQTEAFF.

The V gene is TRBV27, the J gene TRBJ2-2; D not resolved. This CDR3 comprises 14 residues. The ends were cut back, 5 bases at V and 4 bases at J, with 11 bases in the middle. In germline, CDR1 is MNHEY, CDR2 SMNVEV (reference sequence). CDR3 in DNA: TGTGCCAGCAGTAAGGAAAGACTCACCGGGGAGCTGTTTTTT. Translated, it gives CASSKERLTGELFF.

The chain uses TRBV29-1 and TRBJ2-6; TRBD2 aligns across 7 bases. The trim removed 3 bases at V and 0 bases at J, leaving 8 bases unmatched. The CDR3 is 17 residues long. Per germline, CDR1 SQVTM and CDR2 ANQGSEA. The chain's CDR3 is CSVDSGPNISGANVLTF. CDR3 DNA: TGCAGCGTTGATAGCGGGCCTAACATCTCTGGGGCCAACGTCCTGACTTTC.

The chain uses TRBV7-9 and TRBJ2-5; D not resolved. The germline CDR1 and CDR2 sequences are SEHNR and FQNEAQ (reference sequence). V was shortened by 3 bases and J by 5 bases, with 4 bases between the two germline ends. The CDR3 is 11 amino acids. DNA for the CDR3: TGTGCCAGCAGCTTCGCGGAGACCCAGTACTTC. Protein sequence: CASSFAETQYF.

The chain has TRBV4-1 and TRBJ1-1, with 7 positions matching TRBD1. The CDR3 covers 13 residues. With V trimmed by 5 bases and J by 4 bases, 4 bases remained unmatched. Germline V gene lookup returns CDR1 MGHRA and CDR2 YSYEKL. The DNA of the CDR3 is TGCGCCAGCAGCTTTCAGGGGGGCACTGAAGCTTTCTTT. Protein: CASSFQGGTEAFF.

V and J are TRBV19 and TRBJ2-6; TRBD1 agrees at 8 bases. V was clipped by 5 bases and J by 2 bases; unmatched bases: 11. Germline V CDR1 and CDR2: LNHDA, SQIVND (reference sequence). This CDR3 spans 18 amino acids. CDR3 sequence reads: CASSALQGASTGANVLTF. As DNA, the CDR3 is TGTGCCAGTAGTGCGCTCCAGGGGGCATCGACTGGGGCCAACGTCCTGACTTTC.

This chain joins TRBV19 and TRBJ1-5, with D unclear. The V end lost 3 bases, the J end lost 2 bases, and 11 bases lay between the germline ends. Germline loops: CDR1 LNHDA, CDR2 SQIVND (reference sequence). The CDR3 is 15 residues long. The CDR3 protein is CASSIYGGGNQPQHF. CDR3 coding DNA: TGTGCCAGTAGTATTTATGGCGGAGGCAATCAGCCCCAGCATTTT.

This clone has more than one count but fewer than ten. J is TRBJ1-1 and V is TRBV7-6, with D unresolved. CDR3 size: 13 residues. Germline values: CDR1 SGHVS, CDR2 FNYEAQ. V lost 1 base to trimming and J lost 3 bases, with 6 bases between them. The CDR3 loop is CASSLGPDTEAFF. The CDR3, as DNA: TGTGCCAGCAGCTTAGGCCCGGACACTGAAGCTTTCTTT.

V gene TRBV4-2 combines with J gene TRBJ2-2; no clear D. V lost 1 base and J lost 1, with 7 bases in between. Per germline, CDR1 LGHNA and CDR2 YNFKEQ. The CDR3 spans 15 residues. In DNA form, the CDR3 reads TGTGCCAGCAGCCAAGGATCCGGGAACACCGGGGAGCTGTTTTTT. Its translation is CASSQGSGNTGELFF.

V gene TRBV11-3 combines with J gene TRBJ2-1; TRBD2 aligns across 7 bases. The J segment lost 7 bases and the V segment lost 6 bases, leaving 6 bases of the junction unmatched. Germline V gene sequence: CDR1 SGHNT, CDR2 YENEEA. This CDR3 has 13 amino acids. The CDR3 reads CASRTRLANEQFF. DNA for the CDR3: TGTGCCAGCAGGACTAGACTAGCTAATGAGCAGTTCTTC.

The rearrangement uses TRBV5-6 and TRBJ2-7; D unclear. The V gene lost 4 bases and the J gene lost 2 bases, with 13 bases spanning the gap. The CDR3 has 14 amino acids. Germline V gene sequence: CDR1 SGHDT, CDR2 YYEEEE. As DNA, the CDR3 is TGTGCCAGCAGCGTAGTAAGCGCAGCCTACGAGCAGTACTTC. Translating it yields CASSVVSAAYEQYF.

The rearrangement joins TRBV19 to TRBJ1-5; TRBD1 matches 11 bases. Germline CDR1 is LNHDA and CDR2 is SQIVND (reference sequence). Trimming at V came to 5 bases and at J to 4 bases, leaving 10 bases not matched to a gene. The CDR3 sequence is 17 residues long. The CDR3 reads CASSPRDRGTGNQPQHF. DNA of the CDR3: TGTGCCAGTAGTCCGCGGGACAGGGGGACGGGGAATCAGCCCCAGCATTTT.

This chain joins TRBV9 and TRBJ1-3; no reliable D call. Germline CDR1 reads SGDLS; CDR2 reads YYNGEE. The CDR3 is 14 amino acids. Trimming pared 0 bases from V and 0 bases from J, leaving 4 bases between. CDR3 residues: CASSVAGSGNTIYF. In nucleotides, the CDR3 is TGTGCCAGCAGCGTAGCCGGCTCTGGAAACACCATATATTTT.

V is TRBV5-8 and J is TRBJ1-1; D is unresolved. Germline CDR1 is SGHTS and CDR2 is YDEGEE. This CDR3 contains 14 residues. Trimming pared 1 base from V and 7 bases from J, leaving 14 bases between. The CDR3 region is CASSLKRLRGEAFF. Here the CDR3 DNA reads TGTGCCAGCAGCTTGAAACGGCTTCGGGGTGAAGCTTTCTTT.

The V and J genes are TRBV7-9 and TRBJ2-7, with D perhaps TRBD1 (5 bases). Germline assignment: CDR1 SEHNR and CDR2 FQNEAQ (reference sequence). The CDR3 is made up of 15 amino acids. V gave up 1 base and J gave up 2 bases, with 12 bases separating them. CDR3 nucleotide sequence: TGTGCCAGCAGCTTAGAACCGACAGATCCCTACGAGCAGTACTTC. Its protein is CASSLEPTDPYEQYF.

The chain couples TRBV5-4 to TRBJ2-2; TRBD1 might be the D (6 bases). V lost 4 bases and J 1 base, leaving 11 bases between the germline ends. This CDR3 is built from 15 residues. Germline V CDR1 and CDR2: SGHNT, YYREEE (reference sequence). DNA of the CDR3: TGTGCCAGCAGCCCGCCGGACAGGAACACCGGGGAGCTGTTTTTT. Protein sequence: CASSPPDRNTGELFF.

This sequence joins TRBV12-5 and TRBJ2-7, with D perhaps TRBD2 (6 bases). The V gene's germline CDR1 is LGHNT and CDR2 FRNRAP. Trimming cost V 1 base and J 0 bases, with 16 bases left between them. The CDR3 runs to 17 residues. The CDR3 region is CASGLDGGTFLSYEQYF. CDR3 in DNA: TGTGCTAGTGGTTTGGATGGCGGGACTTTCCTCTCCTACGAGCAGTACTTC.

The CDR3 sequence: CASSPDGLGYGYTF. In DNA, the CDR3 is TGTGCCAGCTCACCAGACGGGTTGGGCTATGGCTACACCTTC. The gene calls are TRBV18 and TRBJ1-2, with unresolved D. The V end lost 2 bases, the J end lost 4 bases, and 11 bases lay between the germline ends. Germline V gives CDR1 KGHSH, CDR2 LQKENI. The CDR3 loop spans 14 amino acids. The full variable domain, rest sourced from reference TRBV18 and TRBJ1-2, is NAGVMQNPRHLVRRRGQEARLRCSPMKGHSHVYWYRQLPEEGLKFMVYLQKENIIDESGMPKERFSAEFPKEGPSILRIQQVVRGDSAAYFCASSPDGLGYGYTFGSGTRLTVV.